One and the same sample provided the 9 T cell receptor beta chains below, sequenced in a study of T cell changes during pregnancy in multiple sclerosis. Measured with immunoSEQ multiplex PCR; TCRdb has only the in-frame clones, and not every one. Found here are roughly 64,000 clones, approximately 91% of them singletons; the top ten hold 1% to 1.5%. Sequenced material: peripheral blood, taken in the second trimester of pregnancy. The source is a female donor with multiple sclerosis, enrolled in a pregnancy study.

The CDR3 region has the DNA TGCGCCAACCCCCTCCAAGTGGTACAGGGTCGGTTACAGCCCCAGCATTTT. Protein: CANPLQVVQGRLQPQHF. V is TRBV5-1 and J is TRBJ1-5; possible D gene TRBD1, 6 bases. The V gene lost 9 bases and the J gene lost 7 bases, with 29 bases spanning the gap. The V gene's germline CDR1 is SGHRS and CDR2 YFSETQ. The length of the CDR3 is 17 residues.

The chain uses TRBV5-6 and TRBJ2-7, with TRBD2 as a possible D gene (7 bases). The CDR3 covers 16 residues. Germline assignment: CDR1 SGHDT and CDR2 YYEEEE. Trimming took 1 base from V and 1 from J, leaving 15 bases between them. CDR3 loop: CASSLPWGRGSYEQYF. In nucleotides, the CDR3 is TGTGCCAGCAGCTTGCCCTGGGGGCGGGGGTCCTACGAGCAGTACTTC.

The rearrangement links TRBV10-3 to TRBJ1-3, with D perhaps matching TRBD1 (6 bases). The CDR3 runs 17 residues. Germline values: CDR1 ENHRY, CDR2 SYGVKD. Between the trimmed V and J ends, which lost 0 bases and 2 bases, there was a span of 14 bases. CDR3 sequence: CAISESRGGVPGNTIYF. The CDR3 DNA is TGTGCCATCAGTGAGTCCAGGGGTGGAGTTCCTGGAAACACCATATATTTT.

The chain employs TRBV25-1 and TRBJ2-5, with a tentative D call TRBD2 (7 bases). Germline assignment: CDR1 MGHDK and CDR2 SYGVNS. V lost 2 bases and J lost 5, with 18 bases in between. This CDR3 is built from 16 residues. The CDR3 sequence: CASSEGGRGAGETQYF. CDR3 bases: TGTGCCAGCAGTGAAGGTGGGAGGGGGGCCGGTGAGACCCAGTACTTC. The full variable domain, in which reference TRBV25-1 and TRBJ2-5 provide the parts outside the CDR3, is EADIYQTPRYLVIGTGKKITLECSQTMGHDKMYWYQQDPGMELHLIHYSYGVNSTEKGDLSSESTVSRIRTEHFPLTLESARPSHTSQYLCASSEGGRGAGETQYFGPGTRLLVL.

The gene calls are TRBV29-1 and TRBJ2-3, with 13 bases matching TRBD2. V lost 1 base, J lost 1 base, and 2 bases stayed unmatched. CDR1 and CDR2 (germline): SQVTM, ANQGSEA. The CDR3 is 16 residues long. The CDR3 coding sequence is TGCAGCGTTGAAGGGGGGACTAGCGGGGGCACAGATACGCAGTATTTT. This codes for CSVEGGTSGGTDTQYF.

The V and J genes are TRBV5-1 and TRBJ2-7, with D unclear. Trimming pared 1 base from V and 0 bases from J, leaving 8 bases between. The CDR3 runs 14 residues. CDR1 and CDR2 (germline): SGHRS, YFSETQ. The CDR3 DNA sequence: TGCGCCAGCAGCTTGTTGGGCCGCTCCTACGAGCAGTACTTC. Amino acid sequence: CASSLLGRSYEQYF.

V is TRBV4-1 and J is TRBJ1-2; D possibly corresponds to TRBD1 (5 bases). The germline CDR1 and CDR2 sequences are MGHRA and YSYEKL. V was pared by 3 bases and J by 4 bases, with 12 bases between. The CDR3 consists of 14 residues. The CDR3 reads CASSQGRGSYGYTF. The CDR3, as DNA: TGCGCCAGCAGCCAGGGACGGGGGAGCTATGGCTACACCTTC.

The rearrangement joins TRBV28 to TRBJ1-2, with D perhaps matching TRBD1 (5 bases). This CDR3 is built from 13 residues. CDR1 is MDHEN, CDR2 SYDVKM, per germline. The germline V and J ends were trimmed by 0 bases and 7 bases, with 9 bases remaining between them. CDR3 sequence reads: CASSLWAGSGYTF. CDR3 nucleotides: TGTGCCAGCAGTTTATGGGCAGGGTCTGGCTACACCTTC.

The chain uses TRBV6-6 and TRBJ2-3, with D perhaps matching TRBD2 (5 bases). The germline V and J ends were trimmed by 6 bases and 3 bases, with 13 bases remaining between them. Per germline, CDR1 MNHNY and CDR2 SVGAGI (reference sequence). The CDR3 runs to 14 residues. The CDR3 sequence: CASRSEGSTDTQYF. In nucleotides, the CDR3 is TGTGCCAGCAGATCCGAGGGCAGTACAGATACGCAGTATTTT.